This T cell receptor beta chain was recorded in a study of circulating and synovial CD4+ cells in juvenile arthritis. Study-wide results and caveats: Circulating pathogenic-like lymphocytes shared a substantially higher fraction of CDR3 sequences with synovium than bulk blood. These repertoires were less diverse than bulk blood CD4 repertoires. Deeper sequencing increased measured overlap with synovial clonotypes.

Remarks on this clone: Its antigen is as yet unknown.

CDR1 SGDLS and CDR2 YYNGEE come from the germline V gene. There are 15 residues in the CDR3. V gave up 4 bases and J gave up 7 bases; unmatched junction bases: 13. Sequenced by immunoSEQ multiplex PCR; TCRdb stores in-frame clones only, minus some. The table records more than 13,000 clones, 65% to 85% of them present only once. The clonotype comes from a human patient with juvenile idiopathic arthritis. Some clones in this sample may be carry-over from other donors' samples. The V gene is TRBV9, the J gene TRBJ1-2; 7 nucleotides line up with TRBD1. Input material: CD4+ T cells from synovial fluid. For the CDR3, the DNA is TGTGCCAGCAGCCCTTATGACAGGGACCTGGCTGGCTACACCTTC. Its protein product is CASSPYDRDLAGYTF. The complete variable domain, with remaining parts taken from reference TRBV9 and TRBJ1-2, reads DSGVTQTPKHLITATGQRVTLRCSPRSGDLSVYWYQQSLDQGLQFLIQYYNGEERAKGNILERFSAQQFPDLHSELNLSSLELGDSALYFCASSPYDRDLAGYTFGSGTRLTVV.